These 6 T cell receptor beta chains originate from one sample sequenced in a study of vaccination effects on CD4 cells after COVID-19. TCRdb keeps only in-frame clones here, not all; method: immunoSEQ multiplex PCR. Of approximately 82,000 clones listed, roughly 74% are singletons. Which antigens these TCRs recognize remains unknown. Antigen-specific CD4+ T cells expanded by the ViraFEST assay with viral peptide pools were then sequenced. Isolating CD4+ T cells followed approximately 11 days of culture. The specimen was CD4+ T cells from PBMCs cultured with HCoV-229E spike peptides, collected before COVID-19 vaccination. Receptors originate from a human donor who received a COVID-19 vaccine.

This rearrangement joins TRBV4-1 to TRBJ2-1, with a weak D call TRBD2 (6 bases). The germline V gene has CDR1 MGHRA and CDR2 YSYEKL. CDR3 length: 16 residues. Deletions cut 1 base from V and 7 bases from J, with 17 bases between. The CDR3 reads CASSQVEGIPLNEQFF. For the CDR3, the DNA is TGCGCCAGCAGCCAAGTGGAGGGAATCCCCCTTAATGAGCAGTTCTTC.

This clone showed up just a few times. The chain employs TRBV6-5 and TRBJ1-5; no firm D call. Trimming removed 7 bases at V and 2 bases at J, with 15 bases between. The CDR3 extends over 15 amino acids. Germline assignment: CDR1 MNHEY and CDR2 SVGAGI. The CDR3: CASNTEALGNQPQHF. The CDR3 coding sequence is TGTGCCAGCAATACGGAGGCGTTAGGCAATCAGCCCCAGCATTTT.

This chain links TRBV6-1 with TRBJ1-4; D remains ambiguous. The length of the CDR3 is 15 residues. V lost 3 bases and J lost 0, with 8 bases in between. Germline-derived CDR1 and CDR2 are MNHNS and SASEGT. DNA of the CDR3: TGTGCCAGCAGTGATTCAGGCTCAACTAATGAAAAACTGTTTTTT. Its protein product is CASSDSGSTNEKLFF.

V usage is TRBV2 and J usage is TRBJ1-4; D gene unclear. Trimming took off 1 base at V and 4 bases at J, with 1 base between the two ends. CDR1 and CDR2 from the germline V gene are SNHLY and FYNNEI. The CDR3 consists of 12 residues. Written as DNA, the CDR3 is TGTGCCAGCAGTGAAGTTAATGAAAAACTGTTTTTT. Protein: CASSEVNEKLFF.

The CDR3 reads CASRKPGTTGELFF. DNA of the CDR3: TGTGCCAGCAGAAAACCGGGAACCACCGGGGAGCTGTTTTTT. J is TRBJ2-2 and V is TRBV7-2; possibly TRBD2 for D (5 bases). CDR3 length: 14 residues. Germline CDR1 and CDR2: SGHTA and FQGNSA. V lost 6 bases and J 4 bases, leaving 12 bases between the germline ends.

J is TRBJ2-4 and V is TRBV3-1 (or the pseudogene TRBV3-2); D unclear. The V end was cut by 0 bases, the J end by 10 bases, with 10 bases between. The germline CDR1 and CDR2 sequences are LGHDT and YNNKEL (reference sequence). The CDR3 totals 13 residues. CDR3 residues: CASSQERHLIQYF. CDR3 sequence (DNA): TGTGCCAGCAGCCAAGAACGACATTTAATTCAGTACTTC.